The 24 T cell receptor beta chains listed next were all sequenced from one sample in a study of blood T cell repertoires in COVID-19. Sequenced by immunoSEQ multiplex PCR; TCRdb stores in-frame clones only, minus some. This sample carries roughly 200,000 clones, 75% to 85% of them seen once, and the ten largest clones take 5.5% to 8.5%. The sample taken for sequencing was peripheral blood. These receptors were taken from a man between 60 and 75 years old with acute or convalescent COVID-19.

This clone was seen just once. The CDR3 bases are TGTGCCAGCAGTAGGGGACAGCATAACTATGGCTACACCTTC. This translates into CASSRGQHNYGYTF. The V and J genes are TRBV2 and TRBJ1-2; the match to TRBD1 covers 7 bases. The CDR3 covers 14 residues. V gave up 5 bases and J gave up 1 base; unmatched junction bases: 4. In germline, CDR1 is SNHLY, CDR2 FYNNEI.

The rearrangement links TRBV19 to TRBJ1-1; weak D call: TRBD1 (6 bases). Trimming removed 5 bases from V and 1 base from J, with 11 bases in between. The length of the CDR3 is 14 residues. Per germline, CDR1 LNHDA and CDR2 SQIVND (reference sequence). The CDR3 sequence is CASSHQGRNTEAFF. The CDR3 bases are TGTGCCAGTAGTCACCAGGGGCGGAACACTGAAGCTTTCTTT.

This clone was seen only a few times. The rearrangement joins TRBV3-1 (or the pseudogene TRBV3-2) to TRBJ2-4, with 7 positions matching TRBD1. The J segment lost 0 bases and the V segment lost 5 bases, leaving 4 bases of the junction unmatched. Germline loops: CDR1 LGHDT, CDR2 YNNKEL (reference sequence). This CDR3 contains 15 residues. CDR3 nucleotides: TGTGCCAGCAGCGACGACAGGGTAGCCAAAAACATTCAGTACTTC. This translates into CASSDDRVAKNIQYF.

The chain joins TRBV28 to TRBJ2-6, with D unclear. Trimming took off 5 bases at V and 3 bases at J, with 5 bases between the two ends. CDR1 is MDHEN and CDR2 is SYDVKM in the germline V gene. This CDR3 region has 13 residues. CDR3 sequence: CASSPVGANVLTF. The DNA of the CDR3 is TGTGCCAGCAGTCCAGTTGGGGCCAACGTCCTGACTTTC.

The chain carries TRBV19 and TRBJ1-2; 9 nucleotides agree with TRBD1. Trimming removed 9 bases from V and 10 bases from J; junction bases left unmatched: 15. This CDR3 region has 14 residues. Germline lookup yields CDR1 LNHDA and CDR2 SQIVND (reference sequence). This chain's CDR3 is CARNRDRAFKAYTF. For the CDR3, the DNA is TGTGCCAGAAACCGGGACAGGGCCTTCAAGGCCTACACCTTC.

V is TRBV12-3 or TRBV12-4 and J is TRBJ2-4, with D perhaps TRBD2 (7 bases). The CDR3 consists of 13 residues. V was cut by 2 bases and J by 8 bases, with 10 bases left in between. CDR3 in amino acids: CASSLRGGDIQYF. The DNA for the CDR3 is TGTGCCAGCAGTTTAAGGGGGGGCGACATTCAGTACTTC.

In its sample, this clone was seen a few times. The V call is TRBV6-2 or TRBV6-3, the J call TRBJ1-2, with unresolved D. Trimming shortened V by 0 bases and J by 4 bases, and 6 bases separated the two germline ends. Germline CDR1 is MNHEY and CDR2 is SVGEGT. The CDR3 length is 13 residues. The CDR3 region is CASSYSRSYGYTF. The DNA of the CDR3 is TGTGCCAGCAGTTACTCCCGGAGCTATGGCTACACCTTC.

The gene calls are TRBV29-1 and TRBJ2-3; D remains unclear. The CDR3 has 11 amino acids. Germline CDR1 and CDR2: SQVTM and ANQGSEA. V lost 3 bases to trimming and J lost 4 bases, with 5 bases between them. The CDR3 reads CSVDSSDTQYF. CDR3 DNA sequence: TGCAGCGTTGATAGCTCAGATACGCAGTATTTT.

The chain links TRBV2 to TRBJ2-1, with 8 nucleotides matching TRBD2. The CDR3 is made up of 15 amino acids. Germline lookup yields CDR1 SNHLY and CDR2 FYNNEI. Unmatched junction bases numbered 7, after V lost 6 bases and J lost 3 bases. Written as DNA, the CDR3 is TGTGCCAGCAGCGCCTGGGCGGGGGGCTACAATGAGCAGTTCTTC. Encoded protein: CASSAWAGGYNEQFF.

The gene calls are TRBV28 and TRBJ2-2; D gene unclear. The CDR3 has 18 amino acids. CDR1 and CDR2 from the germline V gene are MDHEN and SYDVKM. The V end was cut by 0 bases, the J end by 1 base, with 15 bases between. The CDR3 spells CASSLWPGFEKNTGELFF. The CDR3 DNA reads TGTGCCAGCAGTTTATGGCCGGGTTTCGAAAAGAACACCGGGGAGCTGTTTTTT.

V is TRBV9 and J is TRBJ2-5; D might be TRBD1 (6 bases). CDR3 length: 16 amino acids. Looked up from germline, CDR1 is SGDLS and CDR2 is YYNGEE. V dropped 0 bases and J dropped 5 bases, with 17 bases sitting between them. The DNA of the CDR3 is TGTGCCAGCAGCGTAGACACCGCAGGGGTGTGGGAGACCCAGTACTTC. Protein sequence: CASSVDTAGVWETQYF.

DNA of the CDR3: TGTGCCAGCAGCTTGGAAGGGGTAAACATTCAGTACTTC. Translated, it gives CASSLEGVNIQYF. The rearrangement links TRBV5-5 to TRBJ2-4; a possible D gene is TRBD1 (5 bases). The V and J ends lost 0 bases and 6 bases respectively, with 7 bases between them. The CDR3 is 13 amino acids. CDR1 and CDR2 from the germline V gene are SGHKS and YYEKEE (reference sequence).

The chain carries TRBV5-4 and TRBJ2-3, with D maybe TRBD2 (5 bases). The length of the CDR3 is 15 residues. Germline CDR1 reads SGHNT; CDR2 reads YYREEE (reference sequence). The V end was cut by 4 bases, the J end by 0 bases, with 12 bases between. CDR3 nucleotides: TGTGCCAGCAGCCTGAGAGCGGTTAGCACAGATACGCAGTATTTT. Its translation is CASSLRAVSTDTQYF.

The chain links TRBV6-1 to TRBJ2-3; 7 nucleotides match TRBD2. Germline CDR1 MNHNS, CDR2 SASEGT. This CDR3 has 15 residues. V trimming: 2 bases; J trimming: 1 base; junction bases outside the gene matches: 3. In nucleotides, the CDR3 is TGTGCCAGCAGTGAATCGGCGGGGGGCACAGATACGCAGTATTTT. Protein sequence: CASSESAGGTDTQYF.

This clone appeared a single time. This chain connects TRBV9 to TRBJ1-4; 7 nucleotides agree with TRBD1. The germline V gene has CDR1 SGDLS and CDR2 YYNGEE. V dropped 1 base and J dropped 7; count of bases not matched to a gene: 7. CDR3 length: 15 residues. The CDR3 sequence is CASSVSARGSEKLFF. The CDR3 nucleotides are TGTGCCAGCAGCGTAAGCGCCAGGGGGAGTGAAAAACTGTTTTTT.

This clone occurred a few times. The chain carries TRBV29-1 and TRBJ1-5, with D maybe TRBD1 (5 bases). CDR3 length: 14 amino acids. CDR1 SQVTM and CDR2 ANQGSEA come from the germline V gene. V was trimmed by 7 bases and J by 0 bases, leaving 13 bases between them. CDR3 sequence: CSAGGGRSNQPQHF. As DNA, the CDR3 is TGCAGCGCCGGGGGGGGACGTAGCAATCAGCCCCAGCATTTT.

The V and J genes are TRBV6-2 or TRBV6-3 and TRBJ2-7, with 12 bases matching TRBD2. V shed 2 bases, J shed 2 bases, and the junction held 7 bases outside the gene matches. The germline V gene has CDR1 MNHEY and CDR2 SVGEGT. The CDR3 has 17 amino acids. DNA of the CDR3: TGTGCCAGCAGTTACCAACCGACTAGCGGGGGACCCTACGAGCAGTACTTC. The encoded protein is CASSYQPTSGGPYEQYF.

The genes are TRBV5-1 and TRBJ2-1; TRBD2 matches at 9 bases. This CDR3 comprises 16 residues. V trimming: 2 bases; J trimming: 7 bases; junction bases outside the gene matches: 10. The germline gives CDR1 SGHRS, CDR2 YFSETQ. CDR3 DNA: TGCGCCAGCAGCTTTTATGGCGGGAGGGCAGGAAATGAGCAGTTCTTC. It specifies CASSFYGGRAGNEQFF.

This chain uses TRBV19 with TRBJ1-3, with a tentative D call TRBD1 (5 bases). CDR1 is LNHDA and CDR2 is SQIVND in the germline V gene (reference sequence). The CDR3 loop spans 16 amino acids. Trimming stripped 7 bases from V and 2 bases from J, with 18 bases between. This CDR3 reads CASKHRRVGPGNTIYF. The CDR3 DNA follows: TGTGCCAGTAAACATCGCAGGGTTGGGCCTGGAAACACCATATATTTT.

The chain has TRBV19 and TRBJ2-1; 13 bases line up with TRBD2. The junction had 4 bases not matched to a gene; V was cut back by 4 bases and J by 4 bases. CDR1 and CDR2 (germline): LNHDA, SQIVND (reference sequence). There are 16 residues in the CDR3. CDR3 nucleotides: TGTGCCAGTAGTACACTACTAGCGGGAGGGTACAATGAGCAGTTCTTC. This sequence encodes CASSTLLAGGYNEQFF.

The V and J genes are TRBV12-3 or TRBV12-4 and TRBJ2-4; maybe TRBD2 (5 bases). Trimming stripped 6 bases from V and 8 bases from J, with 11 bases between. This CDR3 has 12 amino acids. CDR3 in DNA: TGTGCCAGCAGCCCAACCGGGGACATTCAGTACTTC. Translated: CASSPTGDIQYF.

The CDR3 protein is CASSEYAPGGTYNEQFF. The CDR3, as DNA: TGTGCCAGCAGTGAATATGCCCCGGGAGGGACCTACAATGAGCAGTTCTTC. V gene TRBV25-1 combines with J gene TRBJ2-1, with 8 bases identical to TRBD2. From germline, CDR1 is MGHDK and CDR2 SYGVNS. The ends lost 0 bases at V and 2 bases at J; junction bases unmatched: 6. CDR3 length equals 17 residues.

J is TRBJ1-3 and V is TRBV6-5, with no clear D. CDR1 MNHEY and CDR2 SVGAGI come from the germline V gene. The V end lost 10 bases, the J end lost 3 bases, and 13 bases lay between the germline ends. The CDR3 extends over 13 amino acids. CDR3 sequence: CATSRGGGNTIYF. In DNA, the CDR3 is TGTGCCACCTCTCGGGGAGGTGGAAACACCATATATTTT.

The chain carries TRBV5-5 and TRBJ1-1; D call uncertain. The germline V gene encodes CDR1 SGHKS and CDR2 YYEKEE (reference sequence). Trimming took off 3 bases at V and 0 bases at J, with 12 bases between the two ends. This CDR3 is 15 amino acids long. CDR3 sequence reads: CASSWAGNMNTEAFF. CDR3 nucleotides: TGTGCCAGCAGCTGGGCCGGGAACATGAACACTGAAGCTTTCTTT.